Following are 17 T cell receptor beta chains from one sample sequenced in a study of spatial heterogeneity in lung cancer (dated by TCRdb to about 2019). The library relied on 5' RACE. TCRdb lists the instrument as NextSeq 500. TCRdb redid the processing of the public reads, applying fastp at Q25 and MiXCR, and retained in-frame beta chains. Each entry is one CDR3 protein sequence, shown with its most common DNA and genes. The sample yields about 95,000 distinct CDR3 sequences; under 9% were counted once. The ten largest clones represent 6% to 7.5% of the sample. The time point label on this specimen signifies: sample taken at primary tumor resection. Without any cell sorting, TCR sequencing was performed on whole RNA extracted either from tumor and nontumor lung tissue or from cryopreserved PBMC samples. Sequenced material: PBMCs, taken at surgery. These receptors were obtained from a male donor with early-stage non-small cell lung cancer.

The chain recombines TRBV7-3 with TRBJ2-3; D is undetermined. The germline V gene has CDR1 SGHTA and CDR2 FQGTGA. The CDR3 is 12 amino acids. The V end lost 6 bases, the J end lost 6 bases, and 10 bases lay between the germline ends. CDR3 in amino acids: CASSSAGDTQYF. CDR3 nucleotides: TGTGCCAGCAGTTCCGCTGGGGATACGCAGTATTTT. The full variable domain, rest sourced from reference TRBV7-3 and TRBJ2-3, is GAGVSQTPSNKVTEKGKYVELRCDPISGHTALYWYRQSLGQGPEFLIYFQGTGAADDSGLPNDRFFAVRPEGSVSTLKIQRTERGDSAVYLCASSSAGDTQYFGPGTRLTVL.

The DNA of the CDR3 is TGCGCCAGCAGCCAAGATCTCACTTTCACAGATACGCAGTATTTT. This codes for CASSQDLTFTDTQYF. This chain links TRBV4-3 with TRBJ2-3; no clear D gene. The CDR3 runs 15 residues. The germline V gene has CDR1 LGHNA and CDR2 YSLEER. Trimming stripped 0 bases from V and 2 bases from J, with 9 bases between.

The table lists this clonotype with many counts. The CDR3, as DNA: TGTGCCAGCAGCGTAGGGGGAGGAGATGAGACCCAGTACTTC. This codes for CASSVGGGDETQYF. The genes are TRBV9 and TRBJ2-5, with D possibly TRBD2 on 6 matching bases. The CDR3 is made up of 14 amino acids. The germline V gene encodes CDR1 SGDLS and CDR2 YYNGEE. V shed 0 bases and J shed 5 bases, with 11 bases lying between them.

This chain joins TRBV15 and TRBJ1-2, with D hard to call. Germline V gives CDR1 LNHNV, CDR2 YYDKDF (reference sequence). This CDR3 spans 15 amino acids. V was cut by 6 bases and J by 3 bases, with 17 bases left in between. The CDR3 region is CATRPQASWDYGYTF. CDR3 DNA sequence: TGTGCCACCAGGCCCCAGGCTTCCTGGGACTATGGCTACACCTTC. Based on the CDR3 plus reference TRBV15 and TRBJ1-2, the full variable domain is DAMVIQNPRYQVTQFGKPVTLSCSQTLNHNVMYWYQQKSSQAPKLLFHYYDKDFNNEADTPDNFQSRRPNTSFCFLDIRSPGLGDTAMYLCATRPQASWDYGYTFGSGTRLTVV.

This clonotype has only a few counts. The chain's CDR3 is CSVAQSALQETQYF. CDR3 nucleotides: TGCAGCGTTGCCCAAAGCGCCCTCCAAGAGACCCAGTACTTC. The V call is TRBV29-1, the J call TRBJ2-5; D gene uncertain. The V end lost 4 bases, the J end lost 1 base, and 13 bases lay between the germline ends. This CDR3 comprises 14 residues. CDR1 is SQVTM and CDR2 is ANQGSEA in the germline V gene.

This clonotype came up many times. The genes are TRBV29-1 and TRBJ2-5; D possibly corresponds to TRBD2 (5 bases). Germline assignment: CDR1 SQVTM and CDR2 ANQGSEA. V gave up 4 bases and J gave up 4 bases, with 10 bases separating them. CDR3 length: 12 amino acids. CDR3 protein: CSVGGNGETQYF. The CDR3 DNA follows: TGCAGCGTTGGAGGGAACGGAGAGACCCAGTACTTC.

This clonotype has a count of ten or more. This chain uses TRBV13 with TRBJ2-7; 11 positions match TRBD2. CDR3 length: 15 residues. Per the germline V gene, CDR1 is PRHDT and CDR2 is FYEKMQ (reference sequence). V trimming: 5 bases; J trimming: 6 bases; junction bases outside the gene matches: 9. The CDR3 region is CASSPSGLAGGEQYF. The CDR3 coding sequence is TGTGCCAGCAGCCCTAGCGGGCTAGCGGGAGGCGAGCAGTACTTC.

Ten or more counts support this clonotype. The chain couples TRBV27 to TRBJ1-2; the D is unclear. There are 17 residues in the CDR3. Germline V gives CDR1 MNHEY, CDR2 SMNVEV (reference sequence). Between the trimmed V and J ends, which lost 2 bases and 4 bases, there was a span of 20 bases. For the CDR3, the DNA is TGTGCCAGCAGTTTACTTCCCCCGACTACAGTTGCCTATGGCTACACCTTC. Its translation is CASSLLPPTTVAYGYTF.

This clonotype was picked up a small number of times. The V and J genes are TRBV5-1 and TRBJ1-1, with a possible D match to TRBD1 (6 bases). Germline CDR1 reads SGHRS; CDR2 reads YFSETQ. V was pared by 4 bases and J by 3 bases, with 16 bases between. The CDR3 is 15 residues long. DNA of the CDR3: TGCGCCAGCAGCGGGCGGGGGCAGGCTTACACTGAAGCTTTCTTT. It is translated as CASSGRGQAYTEAFF.

With regard to this clonotype: The junction and the germline gene differ at one end; a read error may be behind it. The chain joins TRBV19 to TRBJ1-3; a weak D match, TRBD1 (6 bases). The CDR3 has 16 amino acids. CDR1 LNHDA and CDR2 SQIVND come from the germline V gene (reference sequence). DNA of the CDR3: TGTGCCAGTAGTATCCCCGGGACATCGGCTGGAAACACCGTATATTTT. This sequence encodes CASSIPGTSAGNTVYF. Filled out from reference TRBV19 and TRBJ1-3, the complete variable domain reads DGGITQSPKYLFRKEGQNVTLSCEQNLNHDAMYWYRQDPGQGLRLIYYSQIVNDFQKGDIAEGYSVSREKKESFPLTVTSAQKNPTAFYLCASSIPGTSAGNTVYFGEGSWLTVV.

This clonotype was counted many times. The J gene is TRBJ1-1, the V gene TRBV18; D is unclear. V shed 5 bases and J shed 5 bases, with 24 bases lying between them. This CDR3 has 17 amino acids. The germline V gene encodes CDR1 KGHSH and CDR2 LQKENI. The DNA of the CDR3 is TGTGCCAGCTCATCTCAGACGTCGTCCATGTCGTTTACTGAAGCTTTCTTT. This codes for CASSSQTSSMSFTEAFF.

This chain uses TRBV18 with TRBJ1-3, with D unresolved. Germline values: CDR1 KGHSH, CDR2 LQKENI. The CDR3 is made up of 15 amino acids. Trimming stripped 0 bases from V and 0 bases from J, with 6 bases between. The CDR3 here is CASSPPGRSGNTIYF. In DNA form, the CDR3 reads TGTGCCAGCTCACCACCGGGCCGCTCTGGAAACACCATATATTTT.

This clonotype occurred a few times. This chain connects TRBV6-2 or TRBV6-3 to TRBJ2-1; 10 nucleotides align to TRBD2. V gave up 6 bases and J gave up 7 bases; unmatched junction bases: 3. The CDR3 runs 13 residues. Germline lookup yields CDR1 MNHEY and CDR2 SVGEGT. CDR3 region: CASRMTSGNEQFF. The CDR3 nucleotides are TGTGCCAGCAGGATGACTAGCGGGAATGAGCAGTTCTTC.

This clonotype turned up a few times. V and J are TRBV5-5 and TRBJ2-5, with 7 bases fitting TRBD2. V trimming: 4 bases; J trimming: 2 bases; junction bases outside the gene matches: 11. The CDR3 loop spans 16 amino acids. Germline V gene sequence: CDR1 SGHKS, CDR2 YYEKEE (reference sequence). The CDR3 nucleotides are TGTGCCAGCAGCACCCTCTCGTGGGGGGGACAAGAGACCCAGTACTTC. It translates to CASSTLSWGGQETQYF.

This chain connects TRBV3-1 to TRBJ1-1; a possible D gene is TRBD1 (5 bases). V was shortened by 2 bases and J by 4 bases, with 5 bases between the two germline ends. The V gene's germline CDR1 is LGHDT and CDR2 YNNKEL (reference sequence). The CDR3 consists of 12 residues. The CDR3 reads CASSQRGTEAFF. For the CDR3, the DNA is TGTGCCAGCAGCCAAAGGGGCACTGAAGCTTTCTTT.

This clonotype was observed a handful of times. This sequence joins TRBV5-5 and TRBJ1-1; D is unclear. Germline V gives CDR1 SGHKS, CDR2 YYEKEE (reference sequence). The CDR3 length is 15 residues. V lost 4 bases and J lost 3, with 16 bases in between. The CDR3 sequence is CASSLAIIRDTEAFF. CDR3 bases: TGTGCCAGCAGCCTAGCCATCATTCGGGACACTGAAGCTTTCTTT. The entire variable domain, with the rest obtained from reference TRBV5-5 and TRBJ1-1, is as follows: DAGVTQSPTHLIKTRGQQVTLRCSPISGHKSVSWYQQVLGQGPQFIFQYYEKEERGRGNFPDRFSARQFPNYSSELNVNALLLGDSALYLCASSLAIIRDTEAFFGQGTRLTVV.

The V gene is TRBV9, the J gene TRBJ1-2; the D gene is possibly TRBD1 (5 bases). Germline V gene sequence: CDR1 SGDLS, CDR2 YYNGEE. Trimming removed 0 bases at V and 4 bases at J, with 16 bases between. This CDR3 region has 16 residues. The CDR3 nucleotides read TGTGCCAGCAGCGTAGGAGGGGCCACCTCCTCCTATGGCTACACCTTC. This codes for CASSVGGATSSYGYTF. Full variable domain (remainder filled in from reference TRBV9 and TRBJ1-2): DSGVTQTPKHLITATGQRVTLRCSPRSGDLSVYWYQQSLDQGLQFLIQYYNGEERAKGNILERFSAQQFPDLHSELNLSSLELGDSALYFCASSVGGATSSYGYTFGSGTRLTVV.